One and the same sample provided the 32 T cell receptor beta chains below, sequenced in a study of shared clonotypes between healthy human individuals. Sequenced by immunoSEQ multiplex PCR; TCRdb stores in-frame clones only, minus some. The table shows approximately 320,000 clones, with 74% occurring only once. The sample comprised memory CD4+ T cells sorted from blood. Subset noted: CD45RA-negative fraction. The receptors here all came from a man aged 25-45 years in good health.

CDR3 bases: TGTGCCAGCAGTGAAGACAGGTGGAGTGAAAAACTGTTTTTT. As protein: CASSEDRWSEKLFF. The chain couples TRBV2 to TRBJ1-4; D perhaps matches TRBD1 (5 bases). This CDR3 is built from 14 residues. CDR1 SNHLY and CDR2 FYNNEI come from the germline V gene. Trimming stripped 1 base from V and 7 bases from J, with 10 bases between.

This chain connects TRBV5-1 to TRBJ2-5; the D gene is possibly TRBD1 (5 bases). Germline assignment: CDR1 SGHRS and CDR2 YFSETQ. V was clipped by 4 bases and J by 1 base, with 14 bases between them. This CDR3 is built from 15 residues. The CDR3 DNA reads TGCGCCAGCAGCGCAATACAGGATTTCCAAGAGACCCAGTACTTC. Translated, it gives CASSAIQDFQETQYF.

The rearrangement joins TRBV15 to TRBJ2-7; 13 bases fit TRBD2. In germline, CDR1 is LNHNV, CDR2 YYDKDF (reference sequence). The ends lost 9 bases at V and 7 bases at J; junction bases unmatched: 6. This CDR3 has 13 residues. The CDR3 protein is CATGLAGTREQYF. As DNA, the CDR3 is TGTGCCACGGGACTAGCGGGGACCCGGGAGCAGTACTTC. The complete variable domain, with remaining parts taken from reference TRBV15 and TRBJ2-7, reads DAMVIQNPRYQVTQFGKPVTLSCSQTLNHNVMYWYQQKSSQAPKLLFHYYDKDFNNEADTPDNFQSRRPNTSFCFLDIRSPGLGDTAMYLCATGLAGTREQYFGPGTRLTVT.

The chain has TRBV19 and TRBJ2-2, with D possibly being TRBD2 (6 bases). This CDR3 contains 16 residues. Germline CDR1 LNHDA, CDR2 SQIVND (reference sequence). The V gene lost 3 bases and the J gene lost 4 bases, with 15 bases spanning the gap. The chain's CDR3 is CASSMSRGFATGELFF. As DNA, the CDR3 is TGTGCCAGTAGTATGTCTCGGGGGTTCGCCACCGGGGAGCTGTTTTTT. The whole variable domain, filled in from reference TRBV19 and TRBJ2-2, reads DGGITQSPKYLFRKEGQNVTLSCEQNLNHDAMYWYRQDPGQGLRLIYYSQIVNDFQKGDIAEGYSVSREKKESFPLTVTSAQKNPTAFYLCASSMSRGFATGELFFGEGSRLTVL.

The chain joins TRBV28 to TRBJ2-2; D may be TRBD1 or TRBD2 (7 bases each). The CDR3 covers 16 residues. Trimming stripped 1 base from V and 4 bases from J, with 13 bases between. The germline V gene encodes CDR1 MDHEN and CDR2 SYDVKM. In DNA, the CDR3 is TGTGCCAGCAGTTTATCGGCAGGGGGGGTCACCGGGGAGCTGTTTTTT. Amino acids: CASSLSAGGVTGELFF.

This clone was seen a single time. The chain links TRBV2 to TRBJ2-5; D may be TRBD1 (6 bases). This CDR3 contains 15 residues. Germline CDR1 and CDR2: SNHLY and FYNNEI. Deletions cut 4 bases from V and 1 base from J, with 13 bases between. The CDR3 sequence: CASSGAGETQETQYF. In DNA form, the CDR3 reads TGTGCCAGCAGTGGGGCAGGGGAGACCCAAGAGACCCAGTACTTC.

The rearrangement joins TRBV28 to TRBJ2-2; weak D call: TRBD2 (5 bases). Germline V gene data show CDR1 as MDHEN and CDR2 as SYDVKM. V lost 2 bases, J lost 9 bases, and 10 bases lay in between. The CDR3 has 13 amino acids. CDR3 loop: CASSLHRGRELFF. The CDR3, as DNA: TGTGCCAGCAGTTTACACCGGGGTCGGGAGCTGTTTTTT.

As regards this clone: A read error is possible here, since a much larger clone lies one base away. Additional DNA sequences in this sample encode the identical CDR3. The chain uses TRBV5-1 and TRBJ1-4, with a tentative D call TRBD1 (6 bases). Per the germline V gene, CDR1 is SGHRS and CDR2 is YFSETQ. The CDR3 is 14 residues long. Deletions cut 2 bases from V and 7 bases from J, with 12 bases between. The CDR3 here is CASSLTGYGEKLFF. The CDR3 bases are TGCGCCAGCAGCTTAACAGGGTACGGTGAAAAACTGTTTTTT.

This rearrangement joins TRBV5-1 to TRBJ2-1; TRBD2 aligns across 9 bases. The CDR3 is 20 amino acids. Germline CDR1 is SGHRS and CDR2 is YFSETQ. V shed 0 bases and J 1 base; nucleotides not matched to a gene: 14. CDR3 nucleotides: TGCGCCAGCAGCTTGGAATTAGGAGCGGGAGGACCGATTTCCTACAATGAGCAGTTCTTC. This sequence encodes CASSLELGAGGPISYNEQFF.

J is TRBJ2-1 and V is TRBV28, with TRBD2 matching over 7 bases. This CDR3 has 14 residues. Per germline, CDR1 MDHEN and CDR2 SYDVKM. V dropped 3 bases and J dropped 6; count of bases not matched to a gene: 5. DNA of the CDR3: TGTGCCAGCAGTTTCAGGACTAGTATCAATGAGCAGTTCTTC. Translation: CASSFRTSINEQFF. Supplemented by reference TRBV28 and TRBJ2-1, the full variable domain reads DVKVTQSSRYLVKRTGEKVFLECVQDMDHENMFWYRQDPGLGLRLIYFSYDVKMKEKGDIPEGYSVSREKKERFSLILESASTNQTSMYLCASSFRTSINEQFFGPGTRLTVL.

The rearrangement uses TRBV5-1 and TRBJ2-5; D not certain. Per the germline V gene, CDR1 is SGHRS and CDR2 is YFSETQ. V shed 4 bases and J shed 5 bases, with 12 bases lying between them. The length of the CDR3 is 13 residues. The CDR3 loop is CASSPSFGETQYF. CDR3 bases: TGCGCCAGCAGCCCGTCTTTCGGGGAGACCCAGTACTTC.

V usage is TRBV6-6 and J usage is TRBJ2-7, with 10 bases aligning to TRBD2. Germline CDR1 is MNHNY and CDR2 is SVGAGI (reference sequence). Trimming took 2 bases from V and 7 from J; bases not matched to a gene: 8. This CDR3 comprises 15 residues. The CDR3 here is CASSYALAGVEEQYF. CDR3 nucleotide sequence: TGTGCCAGCAGTTACGCCCTAGCGGGAGTTGAGGAGCAGTACTTC.

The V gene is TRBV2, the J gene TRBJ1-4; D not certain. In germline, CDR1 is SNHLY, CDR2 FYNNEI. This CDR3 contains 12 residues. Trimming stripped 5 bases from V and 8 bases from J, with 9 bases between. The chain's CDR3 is CASSRTDEKLFF. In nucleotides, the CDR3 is TGTGCCAGCAGTCGTACGGACGAAAAACTGTTTTTT.

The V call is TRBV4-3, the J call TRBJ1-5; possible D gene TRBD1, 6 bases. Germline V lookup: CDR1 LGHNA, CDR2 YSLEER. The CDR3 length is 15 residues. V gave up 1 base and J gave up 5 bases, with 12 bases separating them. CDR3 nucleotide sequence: TGCGCCAGCAGCCAAGCGGTTGCAGGGGATCAGCCCCAGCATTTT. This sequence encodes CASSQAVAGDQPQHF.

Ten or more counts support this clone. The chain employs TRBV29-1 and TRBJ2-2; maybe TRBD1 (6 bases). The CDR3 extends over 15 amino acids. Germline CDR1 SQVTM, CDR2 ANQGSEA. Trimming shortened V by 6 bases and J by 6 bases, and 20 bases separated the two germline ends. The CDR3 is CSVGPGAAGAGELFF. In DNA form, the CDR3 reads TGCAGCGTAGGCCCAGGGGCGGCCGGGGCCGGGGAGCTGTTTTTT.

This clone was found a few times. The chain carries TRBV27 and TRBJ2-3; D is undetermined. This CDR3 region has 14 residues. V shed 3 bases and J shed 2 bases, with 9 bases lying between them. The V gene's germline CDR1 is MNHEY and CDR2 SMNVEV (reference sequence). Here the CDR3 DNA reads TGTGCCAGCAGTTTGTCTCGGCCCACAGATACGCAGTATTTT. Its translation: CASSLSRPTDTQYF.

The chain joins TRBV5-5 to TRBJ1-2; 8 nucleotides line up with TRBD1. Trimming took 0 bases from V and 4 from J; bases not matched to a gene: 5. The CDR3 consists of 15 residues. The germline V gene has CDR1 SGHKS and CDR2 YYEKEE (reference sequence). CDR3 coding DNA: TGTGCCAGCAGCTTGGGACAGGGGCCCAGCTATGGCTACACCTTC. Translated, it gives CASSLGQGPSYGYTF.

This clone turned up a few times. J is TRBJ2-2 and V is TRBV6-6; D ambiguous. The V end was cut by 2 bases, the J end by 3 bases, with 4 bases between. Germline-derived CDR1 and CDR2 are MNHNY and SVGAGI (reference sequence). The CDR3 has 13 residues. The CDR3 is CASSYQDTGELFF. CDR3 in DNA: TGTGCCAGCAGTTACCAGGACACCGGGGAGCTGTTTTTT.

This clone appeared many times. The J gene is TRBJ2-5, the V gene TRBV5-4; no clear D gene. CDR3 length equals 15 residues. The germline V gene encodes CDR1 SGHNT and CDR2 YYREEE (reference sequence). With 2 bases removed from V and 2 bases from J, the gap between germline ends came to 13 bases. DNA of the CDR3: TGTGCCAGCAGCTTAAGAAATGCAATACAAGAGACCCAGTACTTC. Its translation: CASSLRNAIQETQYF.

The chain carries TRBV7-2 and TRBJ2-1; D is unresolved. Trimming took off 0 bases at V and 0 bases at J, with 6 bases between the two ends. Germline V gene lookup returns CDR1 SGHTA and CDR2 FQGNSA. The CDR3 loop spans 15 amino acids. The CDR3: CASSLAAGSYNEQFF. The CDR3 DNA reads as TGTGCCAGCAGCTTAGCTGCAGGCTCCTACAATGAGCAGTTCTTC.

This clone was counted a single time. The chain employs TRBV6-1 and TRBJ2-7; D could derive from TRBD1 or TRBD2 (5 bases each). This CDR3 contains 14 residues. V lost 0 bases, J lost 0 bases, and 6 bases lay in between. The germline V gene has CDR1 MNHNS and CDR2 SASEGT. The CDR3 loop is CASSEAGVSYEQYF. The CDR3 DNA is TGTGCCAGCAGTGAAGCGGGGGTCTCCTACGAGCAGTACTTC.

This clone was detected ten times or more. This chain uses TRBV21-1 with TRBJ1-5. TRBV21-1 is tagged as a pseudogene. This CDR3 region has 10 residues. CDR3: CASINQPQHF. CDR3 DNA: TGTGCCAGCATCAATCAGCCCCAGCATTTT.

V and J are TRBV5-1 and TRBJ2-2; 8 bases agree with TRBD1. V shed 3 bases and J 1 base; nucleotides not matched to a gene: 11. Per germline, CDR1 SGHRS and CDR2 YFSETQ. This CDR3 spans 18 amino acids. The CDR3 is CASSYEPGTGKNTGELFF. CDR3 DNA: TGCGCCAGCAGCTACGAACCTGGGACAGGAAAGAACACCGGGGAGCTGTTTTTT.

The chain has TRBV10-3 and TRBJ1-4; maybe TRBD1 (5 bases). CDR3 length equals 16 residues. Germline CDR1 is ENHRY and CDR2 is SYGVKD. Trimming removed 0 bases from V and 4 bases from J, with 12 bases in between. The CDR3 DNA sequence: TGTGCCATCAGTGAGTCAATCGGGGCCCATAATGAAAAACTGTTTTTT. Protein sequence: CAISESIGAHNEKLFF.

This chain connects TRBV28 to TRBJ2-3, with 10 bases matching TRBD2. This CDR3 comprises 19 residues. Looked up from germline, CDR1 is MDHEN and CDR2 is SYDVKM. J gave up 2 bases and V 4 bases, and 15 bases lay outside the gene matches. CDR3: CASSYQGGLAEDPTDTQYF. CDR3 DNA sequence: TGTGCCAGCAGTTACCAGGGAGGACTAGCGGAGGACCCCACAGATACGCAGTATTTT.

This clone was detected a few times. CDR3 in DNA: TGTGCCAGCAGCTTAAAACGCCAGGACACCGGGGAGCTGTTTTTT. This gives the protein CASSLKRQDTGELFF. V gene TRBV7-9 combines with J gene TRBJ2-2; D gene ambiguous. Trimming cost V 2 bases and J 3 bases, with 10 bases left between them. This CDR3 is built from 15 residues. Per germline, CDR1 SEHNR and CDR2 FQNEAQ (reference sequence).

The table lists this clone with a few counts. This CDR3 reads CASSEAIQALLLAKNIQYF. The DNA of the CDR3 is TGTGCCAGCAGTGAAGCTATCCAGGCCCTTCTATTAGCCAAAAACATTCAGTACTTC. This sequence joins TRBV6-1 and TRBJ2-4; D is unclear. CDR1 is MNHNS and CDR2 is SASEGT in the germline V gene. The CDR3 loop spans 19 amino acids. V was trimmed by 0 bases and J by 0 bases, leaving 18 bases between them.

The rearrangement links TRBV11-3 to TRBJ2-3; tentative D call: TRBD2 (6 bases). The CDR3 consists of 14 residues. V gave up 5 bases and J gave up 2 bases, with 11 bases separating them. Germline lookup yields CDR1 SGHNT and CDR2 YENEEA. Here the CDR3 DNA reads TGTGCCAGCAGCCCGGGACTGATCACAGATACGCAGTATTTT. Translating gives CASSPGLITDTQYF.

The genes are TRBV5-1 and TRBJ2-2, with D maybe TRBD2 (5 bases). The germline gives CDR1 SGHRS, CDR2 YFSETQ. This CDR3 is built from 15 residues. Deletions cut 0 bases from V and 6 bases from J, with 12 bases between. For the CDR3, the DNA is TGCGCCAGCAGCTTGGCCGGGGAGCTCGCCGGGGAGCTGTTTTTT. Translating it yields CASSLAGELAGELFF. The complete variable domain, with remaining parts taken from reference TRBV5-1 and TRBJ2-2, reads KAGVTQTPRYLIKTRGQQVTLSCSPISGHRSVSWYQQTPGQGLQFLFEYFSETQRNKGNFPGRFSGRQFSNSRSEMNVSTLELGDSALYLCASSLAGELAGELFFGEGSRLTVL.

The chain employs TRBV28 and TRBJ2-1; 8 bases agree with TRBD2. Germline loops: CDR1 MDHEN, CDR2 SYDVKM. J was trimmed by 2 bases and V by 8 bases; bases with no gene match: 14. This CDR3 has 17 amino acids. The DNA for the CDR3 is TGTGCCAGCCAAACGCATAGCGGGATGGGGGCCTACAATGAGCAGTTCTTC. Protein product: CASQTHSGMGAYNEQFF.

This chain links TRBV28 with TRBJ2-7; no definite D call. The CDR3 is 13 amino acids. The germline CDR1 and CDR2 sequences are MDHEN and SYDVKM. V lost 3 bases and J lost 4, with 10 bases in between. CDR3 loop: CASSLVGRYEQYF. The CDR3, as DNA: TGTGCCAGCAGTTTGGTGGGAAGGTACGAGCAGTACTTC.

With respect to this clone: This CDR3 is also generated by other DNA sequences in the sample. The CDR3 sequence is CASSVQGGDTEAFF. The CDR3 DNA reads TGTGCCAGCAGTGTACAGGGAGGGGACACTGAAGCTTTCTTT. This chain links TRBV2 with TRBJ1-1; perhaps TRBD1 as D (6 bases). Between the trimmed V and J ends, which lost 4 bases and 3 bases, there was a span of 12 bases. The CDR3 spans 14 residues. Germline-derived CDR1 and CDR2 are SNHLY and FYNNEI.